The 25 T cell receptor beta chains below were found in one sample sequenced in a study of cytomegalovirus exposure and HLA in healthy donors. Use of 60 Vbeta and 13 Jbeta primers characterized the PCR. Method: immunoSEQ multiplex PCR; TCRdb's copy keeps in-frame clones and lacks some. The top ten hold under 7.5% of the sample, which has 130,000 or so clones, approximately 67% seen once. The sequencing input was PBMCs. These receptors all stem from a woman aged 60-75 years in good health and CMV-seronegative.

V gene TRBV7-9 combines with J gene TRBJ1-3, with D uncertain. Trimming took 5 bases from V and 0 from J, leaving 8 bases between them. The CDR3 has 14 residues. From germline, CDR1 is SEHNR and CDR2 FQNEAQ (reference sequence). This chain's CDR3 is CASSHAGSGNTIYF. CDR3 nucleotides: TGTGCCAGCAGCCATGCGGGCTCTGGAAACACCATATATTTT. Based on the CDR3 plus reference TRBV7-9 and TRBJ1-3, the full variable domain is DTGVSQNPRHKITKRGQNVTFRCDPISEHNRLYWYRQTLGQGPEFLTYFQNEAQLEKSRLLSDRFSAERPKGSFSTLEIQRTEQGDSAMYLCASSHAGSGNTIYFGEGSWLTVV.

The genes are TRBV2 and TRBJ1-5; 10 bases agree with TRBD1. V was clipped by 4 bases and J by 2 bases; unmatched bases: 17. Germline lookup yields CDR1 SNHLY and CDR2 FYNNEI. The CDR3 sequence is 20 residues long. This CDR3 is CASSVSGSTGGFVGNQPQHF. The DNA of the CDR3 is TGTGCCAGCAGTGTATCTGGGTCGACAGGGGGCTTTGTCGGCAATCAGCCCCAGCATTTT.

This clone has just a few counts. V usage is TRBV7-2 and J usage is TRBJ2-1, with TRBD1 as a possible D gene (9 bases). V was clipped by 6 bases and J by 8 bases, with 20 bases between them. Looked up from germline, CDR1 is SGHTA and CDR2 is FQGNSA. The CDR3 is made up of 15 amino acids. CDR3 sequence: CASSFIAGQGYEQFF. CDR3 nucleotides: TGTGCCAGCAGTTTCATAGCGGGACAGGGATATGAGCAGTTCTTC.

V usage is TRBV7-3 and J usage is TRBJ2-1; 10 bases match TRBD2. Germline loops: CDR1 SGHTA, CDR2 FQGTGA. This CDR3 has 18 residues. The J segment lost 8 bases and the V segment lost 1 base, leaving 14 bases of the junction unmatched. CDR3 protein: CASSLNPILAGGRDEQFF. The CDR3 DNA sequence: TGTGCCAGCAGCTTAAACCCCATATTAGCGGGGGGAAGAGATGAGCAGTTCTTC.

This clone was counted between two and nine times. The J gene is TRBJ2-1, the V gene TRBV19; maybe TRBD2 (5 bases). Germline lookup yields CDR1 LNHDA and CDR2 SQIVND (reference sequence). The CDR3 is made up of 14 amino acids. V was shortened by 4 bases and J by 8 bases, with 15 bases between the two germline ends. The chain's CDR3 is CASSRGSSWDEQFF. As DNA, the CDR3 is TGTGCCAGTAGTAGAGGGTCTAGCTGGGATGAGCAGTTCTTC.

J is TRBJ2-5 and V is TRBV2, with 11 bases that match TRBD2. The germline gives CDR1 SNHLY, CDR2 FYNNEI. The V gene end was trimmed by 6 bases and the J gene end by 4 bases; junction bases not matched to a gene: 7. The CDR3 runs to 15 residues. DNA of the CDR3: TGTGCCAGCAGCGTAGCGGGGGGGCGTGGAGAGACCCAGTACTTC. The encoded protein is CASSVAGGRGETQYF.

The chain is built from TRBV18 and TRBJ2-5, with a possible D match to TRBD2 (5 bases). CDR1 is KGHSH and CDR2 is LQKENI in the germline V gene. The CDR3 has 13 residues. V was shortened by 5 bases and J by 5 bases, with 12 bases between the two germline ends. Written as DNA, the CDR3 is TGTGCCAGCTCAGACCCCGGGGAGGAGACCCAGTACTTC. Encoded protein: CASSDPGEETQYF.

The chain carries TRBV28 and TRBJ1-2; D may be TRBD1 (6 bases). The ends were cut back, 4 bases at V and 3 bases at J, with 6 bases in the middle. Per the germline V gene, CDR1 is MDHEN and CDR2 is SYDVKM. This CDR3 has 12 residues. DNA for the CDR3: TGTGCCAGCAGTTACAGGGACTATGGCTACACCTTC. It encodes CASSYRDYGYTF.

This clone was observed a single time. The chain has TRBV6-1 and TRBJ2-6, with D uncertain. Germline CDR1 and CDR2: MNHNS and SASEGT. CDR3 length: 13 amino acids. V lost 6 bases to trimming and J lost 0 bases, with 3 bases between them. CDR3 residues: CASSGSGANVLTF. CDR3 bases: TGTGCCAGCAGCGGCTCTGGGGCCAACGTCCTGACTTTC.

The V gene is TRBV19, the J gene TRBJ2-2; TRBD1 matches at 7 bases. Germline CDR1 LNHDA, CDR2 SQIVND (reference sequence). Losses at the gene ends were 4 bases for V and 7 bases for J; bases not matched to a gene: 6. This CDR3 is built from 14 residues. The CDR3 DNA follows: TGTGCCAGTAGTAGACAGGGTTCGGACGGGGAGCTGTTTTTT. It translates to CASSRQGSDGELFF.

This chain joins TRBV4-2 and TRBJ2-2, with TRBD2 identical over 7 bases. The CDR3 is 15 amino acids. Germline trimming cut 2 bases from V and 7 bases from J; bases unmatched to any gene: 7. CDR1 and CDR2 from the germline V gene are LGHNA and YNFKEQ. The CDR3 DNA is TGTGCCAGCAGCCAAAATGGACTAGATAACGGGGAGCTGTTTTTT. Protein product: CASSQNGLDNGELFF.

There are a few counts of this clone. V and J are TRBV5-1 and TRBJ1-1, with TRBD1 as a possible D gene (5 bases). The germline CDR1 and CDR2 sequences are SGHRS and YFSETQ. This CDR3 has 14 residues. V was cut by 6 bases and J by 4 bases, with 16 bases left in between. CDR3: CASMARQGVTEAFF. The CDR3 DNA sequence: TGCGCCAGCATGGCCCGGCAGGGCGTCACTGAAGCTTTCTTT. The whole variable domain, remainder taken from reference TRBV5-1 and TRBJ1-1, is KAGVTQTPRYLIKTRGQQVTLSCSPISGHRSVSWYQQTPGQGLQFLFEYFSETQRNKGNFPGRFSGRQFSNSRSEMNVSTLELGDSALYLCASMARQGVTEAFFGQGTRLTVV.

The chain carries TRBV9 and TRBJ2-3; 7 bases are shared with TRBD1. V gave up 0 bases and J gave up 5 bases; unmatched junction bases: 6. This CDR3 spans 15 amino acids. In germline, CDR1 is SGDLS, CDR2 YYNGEE. CDR3 in amino acids: CASSVGGGLLDTQYF. CDR3 bases: TGTGCCAGCAGCGTAGGAGGGGGCCTTTTAGATACGCAGTATTTT.

The rearrangement links TRBV7-9 to TRBJ1-2; TRBD1 is a possible D gene (6 bases). The CDR3 sequence is 15 residues long. Germline V gives CDR1 SEHNR, CDR2 FQNEAQ (reference sequence). Trimming removed 1 base from V and 3 bases from J, with 12 bases in between. In nucleotides, the CDR3 is TGTGCCAGCAGCTTAGGTACCCACAGGGACTATGGCTACACCTTC. This encodes CASSLGTHRDYGYTF. Supplemented by reference TRBV7-9 and TRBJ1-2, the full variable domain reads DTGVSQNPRHKITKRGQNVTFRCDPISEHNRLYWYRQTLGQGPEFLTYFQNEAQLEKSRLLSDRFSAERPKGSFSTLEIQRTEQGDSAMYLCASSLGTHRDYGYTFGSGTRLTVV.

The CDR3 sequence: CASSRPSGTTVEQYF. In DNA, the CDR3 is TGCGCCAGCAGCCGCCCTAGCGGGACTACGGTGGAGCAGTACTTC. The chain is built from TRBV5-1 and TRBJ2-7; 9 bases line up with TRBD2. V lost 4 bases, J lost 7 bases, and 12 bases stayed unmatched. The CDR3 spans 15 residues. Looked up from germline, CDR1 is SGHRS and CDR2 is YFSETQ.

The chain employs TRBV5-1 and TRBJ1-6; D perhaps matches TRBD1 (6 bases). CDR1 and CDR2 (germline): SGHRS, YFSETQ. The CDR3 totals 15 residues. Trimming removed 4 bases at V and 7 bases at J, with 15 bases between. The CDR3 is CASSPTRGNNSPLHF. The CDR3 DNA reads TGCGCCAGCAGCCCTACGAGGGGGAACAATTCACCCCTCCACTTT.

This rearrangement joins TRBV18 to TRBJ2-3; 14 nucleotides line up with TRBD2. CDR1 is KGHSH, CDR2 LQKENI, per germline. The CDR3 has 19 residues. Trimming cost V 4 bases and J 4 bases; bases outside gene matches: 13. The CDR3 loop is CASSLSGTSGGMVADTQYF. The CDR3 DNA is TGTGCCAGCTCACTTTCCGGGACTAGCGGGGGAATGGTCGCAGATACGCAGTATTTT.

On this clone: Additional DNA sequences in this sample encode the identical CDR3. This chain links TRBV5-4 with TRBJ1-1; D is perhaps TRBD1 (5 bases). The V gene's germline CDR1 is SGHNT and CDR2 YYREEE (reference sequence). This CDR3 has 14 amino acids. V lost 0 bases to trimming and J lost 5 bases, with 11 bases between them. The CDR3 sequence is CASSLEGQRTEAFF. DNA for the CDR3: TGTGCCAGCAGCTTGGAGGGGCAGAGGACTGAAGCTTTCTTT.

This chain links TRBV2 with TRBJ1-1; the D gene is possibly TRBD1 (6 bases). Trimming cost V 6 bases and J 1 base, with 12 bases left between them. This CDR3 is built from 14 residues. Germline assignment: CDR1 SNHLY and CDR2 FYNNEI. The CDR3 region is CASSLKGGNTEAFF. The CDR3 bases are TGTGCCAGCAGCCTTAAAGGGGGGAACACTGAAGCTTTCTTT.

The chain uses TRBV5-4 and TRBJ1-4; D is unclear. Trimming cost V 3 bases and J 7 bases, with 16 bases left between them. CDR1 is SGHNT and CDR2 is YYREEE in the germline V gene (reference sequence). CDR3 length: 15 amino acids. CDR3 protein: CASSSAGDLGEKLFF. The CDR3 DNA reads as TGTGCCAGCAGCTCGGCGGGAGACCTGGGTGAAAAACTGTTTTTT.

This chain links TRBV19 with TRBJ2-7; 10 nucleotides match TRBD2. CDR1 is LNHDA, CDR2 SQIVND, per germline (reference sequence). CDR3 length: 15 residues. Trimming cost V 5 bases and J 2 bases; bases outside gene matches: 6. In nucleotides, the CDR3 is TGTGCCAGTAGTTCGTCTAGCGGGGGCCCCTACGAGCAGTACTTC. Its translation is CASSSSSGGPYEQYF.

In regard to this clone: One end of the junction fails to match germline, which may point to a read error. The rearrangement links TRBV20-1 to TRBJ1-2; 11 bases map to TRBD1. The length of the CDR3 is 11 residues. Per the germline V gene, CDR1 is DFQATT and CDR2 is SNEGSKA (reference sequence). The CDR3 loop reads CSVIRTGGCTF. The CDR3 DNA follows: TGCAGTGTCATTAGGACAGGGGGCTGCACCTTC.

This chain uses TRBV11-2 with TRBJ2-1, with 13 bases identical to TRBD2. The CDR3 runs to 15 residues. V gave up 5 bases and J gave up 8 bases; unmatched junction bases: 6. Germline V CDR1 and CDR2: SGHAT, FQNNGV. CDR3 residues: CASSLTSGGVYEQFF. In DNA, the CDR3 is TGTGCCAGCAGCCTTACTAGCGGGGGGGTCTATGAGCAGTTCTTC.

In the case of this clone: A junction boundary mismatches the germline segment, possibly from a read error. The chain joins TRBV7-9 to TRBJ2-7; 7 positions match TRBD1. Germline V gene lookup returns CDR1 SEHNR and CDR2 FQNEAQ (reference sequence). CDR3 length: 13 residues. CDR3 amino acids: CSSSRTGLNEQYF. The CDR3 region has the DNA TGTTCCAGCAGCCGGACAGGTTTAAACGAGCAGTACTTC.

The chain links TRBV19 to TRBJ2-7; 12 nucleotides line up with TRBD2. J gave up 2 bases and V 6 bases, and 5 bases lay outside the gene matches. The CDR3 consists of 15 residues. Germline loops: CDR1 LNHDA, CDR2 SQIVND (reference sequence). The CDR3 here is CASSATSGGTYEQYF. For the CDR3, the DNA is TGTGCCAGTAGCGCGACTAGCGGGGGCACCTACGAGCAGTACTTC.